Presented here are 24 T cell receptor beta chains from one specimen sequenced in a study of shared clonotypes between healthy human individuals. The method was immunoSEQ multiplex PCR; TCRdb's version includes in-frame clones alone and lacks a portion of them. In the table there are about a million clones, roughly 77% of which are singletons. The sequenced material came from memory CD4+ T cells from PBMCs. Documented subset: CD45RA-negative fraction. The source of these receptors is a man aged 18 to 30 in good health. Some clones in this sample may be carry-over from other donors' samples.

The chain joins TRBV19 to TRBJ2-3; D is uncertain. The V gene lost 10 bases and the J gene lost 2 bases, with 16 bases spanning the gap. The germline V gene encodes CDR1 LNHDA and CDR2 SQIVND (reference sequence). This CDR3 is built from 14 residues. The chain's CDR3 is CATRLREITDTQYF. The CDR3 DNA follows: TGTGCCACCAGATTAAGAGAAATCACAGATACGCAGTATTTT.

The V call is TRBV4-1, the J call TRBJ1-2; 12 nucleotides line up with TRBD1. This CDR3 region has 15 residues. CDR1 MGHRA and CDR2 YSYEKL come from the germline V gene. The V and J ends lost 4 bases and 7 bases, in that order; junction bases with no gene match: 7. The CDR3 spells CASSPAGTGGFGYTF. The CDR3 DNA sequence: TGCGCCAGCAGCCCGGCTGGGACAGGGGGCTTTGGCTACACCTTC.

This clone appeared a single time. The chain has TRBV5-1 and TRBJ2-7; D is undetermined. The germline V gene has CDR1 SGHRS and CDR2 YFSETQ. This CDR3 is built from 14 residues. The V end lost 4 bases, the J end lost 3 bases, and 14 bases lay between the germline ends. The CDR3 is CASSVAQKNYEQYF. The CDR3 coding sequence is TGCGCCAGCAGCGTGGCGCAGAAAAACTACGAGCAGTACTTC.

V and J are TRBV4-1 and TRBJ1-2; D gene unclear. The CDR3 sequence is 15 residues long. The V gene's germline CDR1 is MGHRA and CDR2 YSYEKL. Trimming took off 2 bases at V and 7 bases at J, with 17 bases between the two ends. The chain's CDR3 is CASSQLLMTTLGYTF. Here the CDR3 DNA reads TGCGCCAGCAGCCAACTCTTGATGACCACCCTTGGCTACACCTTC.

This CDR3 reads CASSWGSSGNTIYF. CDR3 bases: TGTGCCAGCAGTTGGGGGAGCTCTGGAAACACCATATATTTT. This rearrangement joins TRBV6-5 to TRBJ1-3; possibly TRBD1 for D (5 bases). CDR3 length: 14 residues. V lost 4 bases to trimming and J lost 0 bases, with 7 bases between them. Per germline, CDR1 MNHEY and CDR2 SVGAGI.

The rearrangement links TRBV14 to TRBJ2-2, with no clear D. The CDR3 is 15 amino acids. Germline V gives CDR1 SGHDN, CDR2 FVKESK. The V end lost 2 bases, the J end lost 5 bases, and 12 bases lay between the germline ends. The CDR3 DNA reads as TGTGCCAGCAGCCAAATAAGAGCCGTTACCGGGGAGCTGTTTTTT. Translated, it gives CASSQIRAVTGELFF.

The V and J genes are TRBV30 and TRBJ2-1, with 7 bases identical to TRBD1. Germline lookup yields CDR1 GTSNPN and CDR2 SVGIG (reference sequence). The CDR3 has 14 amino acids. V dropped 5 bases and J dropped 0; count of bases not matched to a gene: 4. The CDR3 spells CAWSTGSSYNEQFF. CDR3 sequence (DNA): TGTGCCTGGTCGACAGGGAGCTCCTACAATGAGCAGTTCTTC.

This clone was detected only a few times. The J gene is TRBJ2-4, the V gene TRBV6-5; TRBD1 matches at 9 bases. The CDR3 spans 15 residues. Germline V CDR1 and CDR2: MNHEY, SVGAGI. Unmatched junction bases numbered 9, after V lost 4 bases and J lost 8 bases. The CDR3 DNA reads as TGTGCCAGCAGTTCCACAACAGGGGGCTCGTACATTCAGTACTTC. As protein: CASSSTTGGSYIQYF.

V usage is TRBV6-6 and J usage is TRBJ2-7; TRBD2 matches at 8 bases. CDR1 and CDR2 from the germline V gene are MNHNY and SVGAGI (reference sequence). This CDR3 is 16 amino acids long. Trimming at V came to 0 bases and at J to 3 bases, leaving 7 bases not matched to a gene. The CDR3 DNA sequence: TGTGCCAGCAGTTACTCGGGAGGCGGGAGGAGCTACGAGCAGTACTTC. This sequence encodes CASSYSGGGRSYEQYF.

As concerns this clone: With a far larger clone one base away, a read error is the likely cause. The chain uses TRBV30 and TRBJ2-5; 10 nucleotides line up with TRBD2. CDR3 size: 14 residues. V shed 4 bases and J 5 bases; nucleotides not matched to a gene: 7. CDR1 is GTSNPN, CDR2 SVGIG, per germline (reference sequence). The CDR3 nucleotides read TGTGCCTGGACTAGCGGGAGCTCTCAGGAGACCCAGTACTTC. Translated: CAWTSGSSQETQYF. The entire variable domain, with the rest obtained from reference TRBV30 and TRBJ2-5, is as follows: SQTIHQWPATLVQPVGSPLSLECTVEGTSNPNLYWYRQAAGRGLQLLFYSVGIGQISSEVPQNLSASRPQDRQFILSSKKLLLSDSGFYLCAWTSGSSQETQYFGPGTRLLVL.

CDR3 region: CASSVERDSYEQYF. In nucleotides, the CDR3 is TGTGCCAGCAGCGTAGAGCGGGACTCCTACGAGCAGTACTTC. This sequence joins TRBV9 and TRBJ2-7; 7 positions match TRBD2. Germline V gene data show CDR1 as SGDLS and CDR2 as YYNGEE. The CDR3 has 14 amino acids. Trimming at V came to 0 bases and at J to 0 bases, leaving 0 bases not matched to a gene.

This chain joins TRBV5-4 and TRBJ1-2, with TRBD1 matching 7 bases. J lost 1 base, V lost 5 bases, and 8 bases had no gene match. This CDR3 comprises 15 residues. Germline values: CDR1 SGHNT, CDR2 YYREEE (reference sequence). The CDR3 here is CASRRGQEDNYGYTF. CDR3 bases: TGTGCCAGCAGAAGAGGACAGGAGGATAACTATGGCTACACCTTC.

This CDR3 reads CASSRSLPPETQYF. Here the CDR3 DNA reads TGTGCCAGCAGTCGGTCACTACCCCCGGAGACCCAGTACTTC. J is TRBJ2-5 and V is TRBV2; D unclear. The germline V and J ends were trimmed by 5 bases and 5 bases, with 15 bases remaining between them. This CDR3 is 14 amino acids long. Germline V lookup: CDR1 SNHLY, CDR2 FYNNEI.

For this clone: A far larger clone is only one base removed, so a read error is likely. The chain joins TRBV6-6 to TRBJ1-1, with no clear D. The CDR3 is 13 residues long. Trimming took 5 bases from V and 1 from J, leaving 8 bases between them. From germline, CDR1 is MNHNY and CDR2 SVGAGI (reference sequence). CDR3 sequence reads: CASSRIENTEAFF. The CDR3 DNA reads as TGTGCCAGCAGTCGAATAGAGAACACTGAAGCTTTCTTT.

The CDR3 region is CASSENPQGAVGYTF. Here the CDR3 DNA reads TGTGCCAGCAGTGAAAATCCCCAGGGGGCCGTCGGCTACACCTTC. The chain joins TRBV2 to TRBJ1-2, with 8 bases lining up with TRBD1. V trimming: 2 bases; J trimming: 8 bases; junction bases outside the gene matches: 10. CDR1 is SNHLY and CDR2 is FYNNEI in the germline V gene. The CDR3 loop spans 15 amino acids.

The CDR3 DNA reads as TGTGCCAGTAGTACAGACAGGGTGTTAAGCAATCAGCCCCAGCATTTT. As protein: CASSTDRVLSNQPQHF. The V gene is TRBV19, the J gene TRBJ1-5; the match to TRBD1 covers 7 bases. V trimming: 4 bases; J trimming: 1 base; junction bases outside the gene matches: 7. The germline V gene has CDR1 LNHDA and CDR2 SQIVND (reference sequence). The CDR3 spans 16 residues. Together with reference TRBV19 and TRBJ1-5, the CDR3 gives the full variable domain: DGGITQSPKYLFRKEGQNVTLSCEQNLNHDAMYWYRQDPGQGLRLIYYSQIVNDFQKGDIAEGYSVSREKKESFPLTVTSAQKNPTAFYLCASSTDRVLSNQPQHFGDGTRLSIL.

Only a few counts were recorded for this clone. The chain uses TRBV6-5 and TRBJ2-5, with D tentatively TRBD1 (6 bases). The closer fit of TRBJ2-7 to the DNA end suggests the J call may be wrong. The germline CDR1 and CDR2 sequences are MNHEY and SVGAGI. The CDR3 consists of 14 residues. This chain's CDR3 is CASSYWGPSYEQYF. CDR3 bases: TGTGCCAGCAGTTATTGGGGGCCGTCCTACGAGCAGTACTTC.

The rearrangement joins TRBV7-2 to TRBJ1-5, with D possibly TRBD1 on 6 matching bases. The CDR3 runs to 14 residues. CDR1 is SGHTA, CDR2 FQGNSA, per germline. Deletions cut 4 bases from V and 7 bases from J, with 14 bases between. The CDR3 DNA follows: TGTGCCAGCAGCTACCAAACAGGGCCCCAGCCCCAGCATTTT. Residues: CASSYQTGPQPQHF.

The rearrangement links TRBV6-5 to TRBJ1-4, with 9 bases aligning to TRBD1. This CDR3 has 16 amino acids. The germline V gene has CDR1 MNHEY and CDR2 SVGAGI. V shed 2 bases and J 5 bases; nucleotides not matched to a gene: 6. The CDR3 reads CASSYPRTGENEKLFF. The CDR3 DNA follows: TGTGCCAGCAGTTACCCTAGGACAGGGGAAAATGAAAAACTGTTTTTT.

The chain uses TRBV15 and TRBJ2-1; D gene uncertain. The CDR3 runs to 18 residues. The germline V gene encodes CDR1 LNHNV and CDR2 YYDKDF (reference sequence). The germline V and J ends were trimmed by 0 bases and 6 bases, with 21 bases remaining between them. The CDR3 here is CATSRDKVLGDGSNEQFF. As DNA, the CDR3 is TGTGCCACCAGCAGAGATAAGGTATTGGGTGACGGGTCCAATGAGCAGTTCTTC.

This sequence joins TRBV18 and TRBJ2-7; possibly TRBD2 for D (6 bases). Germline CDR1 and CDR2: KGHSH and LQKENI. The germline V and J ends were trimmed by 2 bases and 6 bases, with 11 bases remaining between them. The CDR3 runs to 13 residues. The CDR3 region has the DNA TGTGCCAGCTCACCAGAGACTAGAACCGAGCAGTACTTC. Amino acids: CASSPETRTEQYF.

The chain is built from TRBV7-2 and TRBJ1-2, with D perhaps matching TRBD1 (6 bases). Germline loops: CDR1 SGHTA, CDR2 FQGNSA. The CDR3 extends over 14 amino acids. V was cut by 5 bases and J by 1 base, with 11 bases left in between. CDR3 sequence (DNA): TGTGCCAGCAGCCCGGGACAAAATAACTATGGCTACACCTTC. Encoded protein: CASSPGQNNYGYTF. Based on the CDR3 plus reference TRBV7-2 and TRBJ1-2, the full variable domain is GAGVSQSPSNKVTEKGKDVELRCDPISGHTALYWYRQSLGQGLEFLIYFQGNSAPDKSGLPSDRFSAERTGGSVSTLTIQRTQQEDSAVYLCASSPGQNNYGYTFGSGTRLTVV.

The chain is built from TRBV27 and TRBJ1-2; 8 bases align to TRBD1. The CDR3 consists of 13 residues. CDR1 is MNHEY, CDR2 SMNVEV, per germline (reference sequence). Trimming at V came to 6 bases and at J to 5 bases, leaving 5 bases not matched to a gene. CDR3 loop: CASSIDRGYGYTF. The CDR3 DNA follows: TGTGCCAGCAGCATCGACAGGGGATATGGCTACACCTTC.

This clone was seen just once. The J gene is TRBJ2-1, the V gene TRBV28; D perhaps matches TRBD2 (6 bases). This CDR3 comprises 16 residues. Germline V gene lookup returns CDR1 MDHEN and CDR2 SYDVKM. V shed 7 bases and J shed 5 bases, with 21 bases lying between them. CDR3 amino acids: CASTGGGTAGNNEQFF. In DNA form, the CDR3 reads TGTGCCAGCACCGGTGGGGGGACGGCCGGGAACAATGAGCAGTTCTTC.